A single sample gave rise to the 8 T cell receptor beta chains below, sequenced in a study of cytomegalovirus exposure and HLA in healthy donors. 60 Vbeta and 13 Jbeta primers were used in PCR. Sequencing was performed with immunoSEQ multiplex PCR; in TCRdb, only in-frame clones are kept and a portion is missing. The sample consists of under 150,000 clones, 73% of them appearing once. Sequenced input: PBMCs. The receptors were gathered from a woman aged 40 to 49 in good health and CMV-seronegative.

CDR3 region: CATSREGQVDGYTF. CDR3 DNA: TGTGCCACCAGCAGAGAGGGACAGGTGGATGGCTACACCTTC. This chain uses TRBV15 with TRBJ1-2, with TRBD1 identical over 8 bases. Germline values: CDR1 LNHNV, CDR2 YYDKDF (reference sequence). The J segment lost 6 bases and the V segment lost 0 bases, leaving 3 bases of the junction unmatched. The CDR3 contains 14 residues.

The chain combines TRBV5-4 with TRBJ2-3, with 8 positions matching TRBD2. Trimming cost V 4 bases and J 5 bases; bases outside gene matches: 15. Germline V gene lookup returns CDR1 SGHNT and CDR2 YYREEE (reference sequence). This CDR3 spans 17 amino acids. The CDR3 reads CASSPEGSGVFQDTQYF. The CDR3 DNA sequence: TGTGCCAGCAGCCCTGAGGGTAGCGGGGTTTTTCAAGATACGCAGTATTTT.

CDR3 in DNA: TGTGCCAGCAGTTACTCTTCGGGAGGTTTGGCAGATACGCAGTATTTT. It specifies CASSYSSGGLADTQYF. This chain links TRBV6-5 with TRBJ2-3, with 7 bases aligning to TRBD2. This CDR3 has 16 amino acids. CDR1 is MNHEY, CDR2 SVGAGI, per germline. Trimming cost V 0 bases and J 4 bases; bases outside gene matches: 7.

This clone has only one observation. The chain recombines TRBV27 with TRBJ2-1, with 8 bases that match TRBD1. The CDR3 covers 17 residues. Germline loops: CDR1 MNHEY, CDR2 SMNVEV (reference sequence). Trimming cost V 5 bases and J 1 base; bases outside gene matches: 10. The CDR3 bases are TGTGCCAGCAGTCCGACCCAGGGGGCCTATTCCTACAATGAGCAGTTCTTC. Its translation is CASSPTQGAYSYNEQFF.

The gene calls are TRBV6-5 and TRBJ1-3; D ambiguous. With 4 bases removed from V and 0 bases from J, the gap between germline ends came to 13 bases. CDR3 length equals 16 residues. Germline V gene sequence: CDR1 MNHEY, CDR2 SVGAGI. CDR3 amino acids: CASSSYGRSSGNTIYF. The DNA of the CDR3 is TGTGCCAGCAGTTCCTATGGGAGGAGCTCTGGAAACACCATATATTTT.

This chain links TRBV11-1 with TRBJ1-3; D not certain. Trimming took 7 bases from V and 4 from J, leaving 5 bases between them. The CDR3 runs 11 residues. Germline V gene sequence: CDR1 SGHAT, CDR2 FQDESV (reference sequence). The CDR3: CASKLGNTIYF. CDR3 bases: TGTGCCAGCAAGCTCGGAAACACCATATATTTT. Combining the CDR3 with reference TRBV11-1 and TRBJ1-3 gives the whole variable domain EAEVAQSPRYKITEKSQAVAFWCDPISGHATLYWYRQILGQGPELLVQFQDESVVDDSQLPKDRFSAERLKGVDSTLKIQPAELGDSAMYLCASKLGNTIYFGEGSWLTVV.

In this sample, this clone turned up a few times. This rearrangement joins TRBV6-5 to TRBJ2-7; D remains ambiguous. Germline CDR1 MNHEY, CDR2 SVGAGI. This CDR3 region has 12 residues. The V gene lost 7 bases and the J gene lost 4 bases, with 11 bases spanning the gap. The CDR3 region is CASTRGAYEQYF. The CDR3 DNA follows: TGTGCCAGCACCCGCGGAGCGTACGAGCAGTACTTC.

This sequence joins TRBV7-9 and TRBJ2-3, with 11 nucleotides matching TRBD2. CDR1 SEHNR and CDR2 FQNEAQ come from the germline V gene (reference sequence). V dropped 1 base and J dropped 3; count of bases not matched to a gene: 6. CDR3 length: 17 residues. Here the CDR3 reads CASSLGLAGRGTDTQYF. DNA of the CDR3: TGTGCCAGCAGCTTAGGACTAGCGGGGAGAGGTACAGATACGCAGTATTTT.